Listed below are T cell receptor beta chains from one sample, sequenced in a study of shared clonotypes between healthy human individuals. Repertoires were generated with immunoSEQ multiplex PCR, while TCRdb's copy carries only in-frame clones and drops some. The sample shows 700,000 to 950,000 clones, 96% of them seen only once. Input material: naive CD8+ T cells sorted from blood. Every receptor here comes from a young man in good health. CDR3s include the opening cysteine and the closing phenylalanine or tryptophan. D genes are given only for firm matches. A clone size is listed for some rows: how often the clone was seen (once, few, many), or a class if it is expanded.

clone_size,d_call,v_call,j_call,cdr3_nt,cdr3_aa
NA,TRBD2,TRBV6-6,TRBJ2-7,TGTGCCAGCAGTCGACTAGCGGGAGTTGAGCAGTACTTC,CASSRLAGVEQYF
NA,TRBD1,TRBV7-9,TRBJ2-7,TGTGCCAGCAGCTTACCAGGGGGTTACGAGCAGTACTTC,CASSLPGGYEQYF
NA,NA,TRBV6-6,TRBJ1-1,TGTGCCAGCAGTCACCCTCCGGGACCTGAAGCTTTCTTT,CASSHPPGPEAFF
NA,NA,TRBV27,TRBJ1-2,TGTGCCAGCAGTGACTCGGGGCCCTATGGCTACACCTTC,CASSDSGPYGYTF
NA,NA,TRBV4-1,TRBJ2-2,TGCGCCAGCAGGGACCGGGCAGGGAACACCGGGGAGCTGTTTTTT,CASRDRAGNTGELFF
once,NA,TRBV7-9,TRBJ2-1,TGTGCCAGCAGCTTCACTATCAATGAGCAGTTCTTC,CASSFTINEQFF
NA,TRBD1,TRBV6-5,TRBJ2-7,TGTGCCAGCAGTTTAAAACAGGGGGCATCCGAGCAGTACTTC,CASSLKQGASEQYF
NA,TRBD1,TRBV5-5,TRBJ1-2,TGTGCCAGCAGCTCGGACAGGGGGCGGGATGGCTACACCTTC,CASSSDRGRDGYTF
NA,NA,TRBV4-1,TRBJ2-2,TGCGCCAGCAGCCAAGAGGCCGGGGACATCGGGGAGCTGTTTTTT,CASSQEAGDIGELFF
NA,NA,TRBV7-2,TRBJ1-6,TGTGCCAGCAGCTTAGCAGGGGTTGTGTTGGATAATTCACCCCTCCACTTT,CASSLAGVVLDNSPLHF
once,TRBD2,TRBV14,TRBJ2-1,TGTGCCAGCAGCCAAGGACTAGCGGGAGGGCCTGGATACAATGAGCAGTTCTTC,CASSQGLAGGPGYNEQFF
NA,TRBD2,TRBV29-1,TRBJ2-1,TGCAGCGTTGGGGGTCTAGCTAGCGGGACTGTGAGCTCCTACAATGAGCAGTTCTTC,CSVGGLASGTVSSYNEQFF
once,NA,TRBV18,TRBJ1-1,TGTGCCAGCTCCTCCGCGGAGGGGTGGGTGTACACTGAAGCTTTCTTT,CASSSAEGWVYTEAFF
NA,NA,TRBV18,TRBJ1-4,TGTGCCAGCCTGCCGGGACGGCCTTTTGCAACTAATGAAAAACTGTTTTTT,CASLPGRPFATNEKLFF
NA,TRBD2,TRBV4-1,TRBJ2-1,TGCGCCAGCAGCCAAGAGGTTGTAGCGGGGGGGGATGAGCAGTTCTTC,CASSQEVVAGGDEQFF
NA,TRBD2,TRBV5-8,TRBJ2-3,TGTGCCAGCAGCTTGGCTCCGGGACTAGATACAGATACGCAGTATTTT,CASSLAPGLDTDTQYF
once,NA,TRBV7-9,TRBJ2-1,TGTGCCAGCAGCCATACTGAGGGGGGGAAAACCTACTCCTACAATGAGCAGTTCTTC,CASSHTEGGKTYSYNEQFF
once,NA,TRBV14,TRBJ2-7,TGTGCCAGCAGCCAAGATATGACACCTACTACCGAGCAGTACTTC,CASSQDMTPTTEQYF
NA,NA,TRBV29-1,TRBJ1-1,TGCAGCGTTGACCAGGGGTGGACTGAAGCTTTCTTT,CSVDQGWTEAFF
NA,TRBD2,TRBV7-6,TRBJ2-7,TGTGCCAGCAGTTCTAGCGGGAGCTACGAGCAGTACTTC,CASSSSGSYEQYF
NA,NA,TRBV11-2,TRBJ2-7,TGTGCCAGCAGCTTATGGGGGCCGTACGAGCAGTACTTC,CASSLWGPYEQYF
NA,TRBD1,TRBV2,TRBJ2-1,TGTGCCAGCAGTGAAAGGGGGCACTCGACCATCTACAATGAGCAGTTCTTC,CASSERGHSTIYNEQFF
NA,NA,TRBV2,TRBJ2-1,TGTGCCAGCAGCGAACGGGTCGGGTTGGACCCTTACAATGAGCAGTTCTTC,CASSERVGLDPYNEQFF